Below are 30 T cell receptor beta chains sequenced from a single sample in a study of CD8+CD57+ T cells in acquired aplastic anemia. All patients picked for sequencing had shown, by flow cytometry, an expansion of CD8+CD57+ cells. Genomic DNA, serving as template, underwent TCR beta VDJ and CDR3 profiling. MiXCR was run by TCRdb on the reads, yielding one entry per CDR3 protein. The top ten clones hold about 20% of a sample with approximately 200,000 distinct CDR3 sequences, roughly 45% of them seen once. Sequencing was carried out using sorted CD4+, CD8+, or CD8+CD57+ T cells (not recorded which) from PBMCs. These receptors all stem from a human donor with aplastic anemia.

The sample holds many counts of this clonotype. The rearrangement uses TRBV2 and TRBJ2-3; D gene ambiguous. The CDR3 sequence is 12 residues long. Germline V CDR1 and CDR2: SNHLY, FYNNEI. The V end lost 7 bases, the J end lost 3 bases, and 8 bases lay between the germline ends. CDR3 protein: CASNRRTDTQYF. The DNA of the CDR3 is TGTGCCAGCAACCGAAGGACAGATACGCAGTATTTT.

This clonotype has just one count. A junction boundary mismatches the germline segment, possibly from a read error. The gene calls are TRBV7-9 and TRBJ2-3, with TRBD2 matching over 7 bases. This CDR3 is 17 amino acids long. Per germline, CDR1 SEHNR and CDR2 FQNEAQ (reference sequence). CDR3 sequence reads: CASSQEGGEGPTDTQYF. The CDR3 DNA reads as TGCGCCAGCAGCCAAGAGGGCGGGGAGGGGCCGACAGATACGCAGTATTTT.

The chain recombines TRBV12-5 with TRBJ1-2; a possible D gene is TRBD1 (6 bases). Germline V gene sequence: CDR1 LGHNT, CDR2 FRNRAP. This CDR3 contains 15 residues. CDR3 bases: TGTGCCAGCCGTCTGCGGGGACAAACCACCTATGGCTACACCTTC. Translated, it gives CASRLRGQTTYGYTF. Complete variable domain (other parts from reference TRBV12-5 and TRBJ1-2): DARVTQTPRHKVTEMGQEVTMRCQPILGHNTVFWYRQTMMQGLELLAYFRNRAPLDDSGMPKDRFSAEMPDATLATLKIQPSEPRDSAVYFCASRLRGQTTYGYTFGSGTRLTVV.

The genes are TRBV28 and TRBJ2-7; 7 nucleotides align to TRBD1. V lost 4 bases and J lost 2; bases outside the gene matches: 11. CDR1 is MDHEN and CDR2 is SYDVKM in the germline V gene. This CDR3 has 16 residues. In DNA, the CDR3 is TGTGCCAGCAGTTCCACCAGCAGAGGGGGCGCCTACGAGCAGTACTTC. It translates to CASSSTSRGGAYEQYF. Based on the CDR3 plus reference TRBV28 and TRBJ2-7, the full variable domain is DVKVTQSSRYLVKRTGEKVFLECVQDMDHENMFWYRQDPGLGLRLIYFSYDVKMKEKGDIPEGYSVSREKKERFSLILESASTNQTSMYLCASSSTSRGGAYEQYFGPGTRLTVT.

As regards this clonotype: A read error is likely, as this CDR3 ends without the conserved phenylalanine or tryptophan. The DNA is left out, because the CDR3 cannot be placed on it with certainty; the CDR3 is given as TCRdb lists it. The rearrangement uses TRBV7-3 and TRBJ2-2; TRBD1 is the table's D call and was not checked against the DNA. CDR1 and CDR2 (germline): SGHTA, FQGTGA. The CDR3 totals 14 residues, both ends included. The chain's CDR3 is CASSLSANTGELMS.

This chain links TRBV12-3 or TRBV12-4 with TRBJ1-2; the D is unclear. Trimming took 9 bases from V and 0 from J, leaving 11 bases between them. CDR3 length: 13 residues. In nucleotides, the CDR3 is TGTGCCAGTAGTATAATAGCTAACTATGGCTACACCTTC. It is translated as CASSIIANYGYTF.

In the case of this clonotype: A much larger clone sits a single nucleotide away, making a read error possible. No conserved phenylalanine or tryptophan ends this CDR3, so it is likely a read error. This chain joins TRBV5-1 and TRBJ1-1, with 9 bases matching TRBD1. The CDR3 is 14 residues long. V was pared by 3 bases and J by 6 bases, with 6 bases of the junction left unmatched. The germline CDR1 and CDR2 sequences are SGHRS and YFSETQ. The CDR3 spells CASSSPRQGAEAFS. The CDR3 DNA follows: TGCGCCAGCAGCTCCCCCCGACAGGGGGCTGAAGCTTTCTCT.

This clonotype has only a few counts. Just one base apart from a much larger clone, this may be a read error. The rearrangement uses TRBV5-1 and TRBJ2-5; D is undetermined. Trimming removed 2 bases from V and 6 bases from J, with 11 bases in between. Germline V gene data show CDR1 as SGHRS and CDR2 as YFSETQ. The CDR3 runs to 13 residues. Here the CDR3 reads CASSFQLQKTQYF. The DNA for the CDR3 is TGCGCCAGCAGCTTTCAGCTACAAAAGACCCAGTACTTC.

About this clonotype itself: Given a much more abundant clone one base away, this may be a read error. The chain links TRBV11-3 to TRBJ2-7; TRBD1 might be the D (6 bases). The CDR3 contains 13 residues. Germline lookup yields CDR1 SGHNT and CDR2 YENEEA. CDR3 bases: TGTGCCAGCAGCTTCAGGGGCCCCTACGAGCAGCACTTC. Protein: CASSFRGPYEQHF.

The chain uses TRBV2 and TRBJ1-1, with D possibly matching TRBD1 (5 bases). V was pared by 8 bases and J by 6 bases, with 7 bases between. The CDR3 is 10 residues long. Germline V lookup: CDR1 SNHLY, CDR2 FYNNEI. CDR3 in amino acids: CASQGAEAFF. In DNA, the CDR3 is TGTGCCAGCCAAGGGGCTGAAGCTTTCTTT.

This chain uses TRBV9 with TRBJ2-3; D is undetermined. The CDR3 runs 14 residues. The V gene lost 5 bases and the J gene lost 0 bases, with 10 bases spanning the gap. Per the germline V gene, CDR1 is SGDLS and CDR2 is YYNGEE. In DNA, the CDR3 is TGTGCCAGCAGTGATGGTCCTAGCACAGATACGCAGTATTTT. The encoded protein is CASSDGPSTDTQYF.

This clonotype was recorded many times. The chain has TRBV5-1 and TRBJ2-1; D gene ambiguous. V was pared by 4 bases and J by 4 bases, with 21 bases between. CDR3 length: 17 amino acids. Germline V gene sequence: CDR1 SGHRS, CDR2 YFSETQ. Here the CDR3 DNA reads TGCGCCAGCAGCCCTAGTTCGCGGACCGAGCGTTACAATGAGCAGTTCTTC. This gives the protein CASSPSSRTERYNEQFF.

This clonotype was detected only once. J is TRBJ2-7 and V is TRBV10-3; 9 positions agree with TRBD1. V dropped 8 bases and J dropped 2; count of bases not matched to a gene: 1. Germline CDR1 is ENHRY and CDR2 is SYGVKD. The CDR3 spans 12 residues. The CDR3 DNA sequence: TGTGCCATCCGGACAGGGGCCTACGAGCAGTACTTC. Encoded protein: CAIRTGAYEQYF.

This clonotype appeared a single time. The chain uses TRBV29-1 and TRBJ1-2; 9 bases map to TRBD1. V dropped 7 bases and J dropped 6; count of bases not matched to a gene: 6. Per the germline V gene, CDR1 is SQVTM and CDR2 is ANQGSEA. The CDR3 is 12 residues long. CDR3 bases: TGCAGCGCAAGGACAGGGGTGGATGGCTACACCTTC. It encodes CSARTGVDGYTF.

V gene TRBV2 combines with J gene TRBJ2-7, with D perhaps TRBD2 (6 bases). CDR1 and CDR2 (germline): SNHLY, FYNNEI. The CDR3 is 15 residues long. V was pared by 5 bases and J by 4 bases, with 18 bases between. The CDR3 DNA follows: TGTGCCAGCAGTCCTGAGACAGCCCGGGGGTACGAGCAGTACGTC. Its protein product is CASSPETARGYEQYV.

This clonotype was found many times. The V and J genes are TRBV5-1 and TRBJ2-2; D is unresolved. The CDR3 is 14 amino acids. Trimming stripped 6 bases from V and 7 bases from J, with 16 bases between. Germline CDR1 SGHRS, CDR2 YFSETQ. The CDR3 DNA reads as TGCGCCAGCAACCCTCATCAGGATGGCGGGGAGCTGTTTTTT. Translating gives CASNPHQDGGELFF.

This clonotype was counted only a few times. The rearrangement uses TRBV15 and TRBJ1-5, with D possibly being TRBD1 (5 bases). The CDR3 extends over 15 amino acids. Looked up from germline, CDR1 is LNHNV and CDR2 is YYDKDF (reference sequence). V shed 4 bases and J shed 0 bases, with 10 bases lying between them. Written as DNA, the CDR3 is TGTGCCACCAGCATGGGGGACCTTAGCAATCAGCCCCAGCATTTT. Its translation: CATSMGDLSNQPQHF.

This clonotype was counted between two and nine times. Since a much larger clone is just one base distant, this may be a read error. This chain connects TRBV5-1 to TRBJ2-6, with D hard to call. The CDR3 loop spans 15 amino acids. Germline V CDR1 and CDR2: SGHRS, YFSETQ. CDR3 amino acids: CACSKVGSGANVLTF. CDR3 bases: TGCGCCTGCAGCAAGGTCGGCTCTGGGGCCAACGTCCTGACTTTC.

This clonotype was detected once. V usage is TRBV7-8 and J usage is TRBJ1-1; 7 bases match TRBD1. From germline, CDR1 is SGHVS and CDR2 FQNEAQ. The CDR3 sequence is 18 residues long. Trimming took 1 base from V and 5 from J; bases not matched to a gene: 16. CDR3 amino acids: CASSLDVSQGGVRTEAFF. CDR3 DNA: TGTGCCAGCAGCTTAGACGTCAGCCAGGGGGGTGTACGTACTGAAGCTTTCTTT. The complete variable domain, with remaining parts taken from reference TRBV7-8 and TRBJ1-1, reads GAGVSQSPRYKVAKRGQDVALRCDPISGHVSLFWYQQALGQGPEFLTYFQNEAQLDKSGLPSDRFFAERPEGSVSTLKIQRTQQEDSAVYLCASSLDVSQGGVRTEAFFGQGTRLTVV.

The J gene is TRBJ1-3, the V gene TRBV19; 7 bases are shared with TRBD1. CDR1 and CDR2 (germline): LNHDA, SQIVND (reference sequence). The CDR3 is 15 amino acids. J was trimmed by 0 bases and V by 11 bases; bases with no gene match: 10. CDR3 in DNA: TGTGCCGCCAGGACAGGAACCAGCTCTGGAAACACCATATATTTT. Its translation is CAARTGTSSGNTIYF.

On this clonotype: A much larger clone lies a single base off, so this may be a read error. The V gene is TRBV5-1, the J gene TRBJ1-4, with 11 nucleotides matching TRBD1. This CDR3 spans 17 amino acids. In germline, CDR1 is SGHRS, CDR2 YFSETQ. CDR3 in amino acids: CASSSLGGTGGNEKLLF. The DNA of the CDR3 is TGCGCCAGCAGCTCCCTTGGGGGGACAGGGGGGAATGAAAAACTGCTTTTT.

V is TRBV5-1 and J is TRBJ1-1; TRBD1 matches 10 bases. CDR1 and CDR2 from the germline V gene are SGHRS and YFSETQ. Trimming at V came to 4 bases and at J to 2 bases, leaving 5 bases not matched to a gene. The CDR3 sequence is 15 residues long. CDR3 residues: CASSRRQGANTEAFF. The CDR3 DNA follows: TGCGCCAGCAGCCGACGACAGGGGGCTAACACTGAAGCTTTCTTT.

The rearrangement links TRBV7-3 to TRBJ1-3; D unclear. The CDR3 loop spans 15 amino acids. CDR1 is SGHTA, CDR2 FQGTGA, per germline. V was shortened by 5 bases and J by 0 bases, with 11 bases between the two germline ends. The CDR3 spells CASSVMGSSGNTIYF. For the CDR3, the DNA is TGTGCCAGCAGCGTGATGGGCAGCTCTGGAAACACCATATATTTT. The full variable domain, its missing parts supplied by reference TRBV7-3 and TRBJ1-3, is GAGVSQTPSNKVTEKGKYVELRCDPISGHTALYWYRQSLGQGPEFLIYFQGTGAADDSGLPNDRFFAVRPEGSVSTLKIQRTERGDSAVYLCASSVMGSSGNTIYFGEGSWLTVV.

This rearrangement joins TRBV12-3 or TRBV12-4 to TRBJ2-3; D is ambiguous. The CDR3 is 12 residues long. V lost 4 bases to trimming and J lost 6 bases, with 8 bases between them. CDR3 in DNA: TGTGCCAGCAGTTCTTACGCGGATACGCAGTATTTT. Translation gives CASSSYADTQYF.

This clonotype was detected many times. The chain has TRBV30 and TRBJ1-3; D ambiguous. V shed 1 base and J shed 4 bases, with 8 bases lying between them. Germline CDR1 GTSNPN, CDR2 SVGIG (reference sequence). The CDR3 runs to 13 residues. The CDR3 sequence: CAWSETGGNTIYF. In nucleotides, the CDR3 is TGTGCCTGGAGTGAGACGGGCGGAAACACCATATATTTT.

This rearrangement joins TRBV15 to TRBJ2-2; D is uncertain. This CDR3 is built from 13 residues. The germline gives CDR1 LNHNV, CDR2 YYDKDF (reference sequence). V lost 1 base to trimming and J lost 4 bases, with 4 bases between them. CDR3 in amino acids: CATSRVATGELFF. In DNA form, the CDR3 reads TGTGCCACCAGCAGAGTAGCCACCGGGGAGCTGTTTTTT.

This clonotype was seen a single time. One junction end disagrees with the germline gene, perhaps due to a read error. The V call is TRBV12-3 or TRBV12-4, the J call TRBJ2-2; unclear D gene. The CDR3 covers 15 residues. CDR3 in DNA: TGTGCCGGCAGTTTACCGCTGGGTAACACCGGGGAGCTGTTTTTT. Its translation is CAGSLPLGNTGELFF.

In its sample, this clonotype was seen once. This sequence joins TRBV19 and TRBJ1-5, with 7 positions matching TRBD1. The germline CDR1 and CDR2 sequences are LNHDA and SQIVND (reference sequence). The CDR3 length is 15 residues. V was pared by 9 bases and J by 2 bases, with 10 bases of the junction left unmatched. The DNA of the CDR3 is TGTGCCAGCTCGGACAGGAACTATGGCAATCAGCCCCAGCATTTT. Translating gives CASSDRNYGNQPQHF.

V usage is TRBV10-3 and J usage is TRBJ1-5; no clear D. V was trimmed by 0 bases and J by 5 bases, leaving 5 bases between them. The CDR3 is made up of 13 amino acids. Germline assignment: CDR1 ENHRY and CDR2 SYGVKD. The CDR3 reads CAISESRDQPQHF. The CDR3 coding sequence is TGTGCCATCAGTGAGTCAAGAGATCAGCCCCAGCATTTT.

This clonotype appeared many times. V and J are TRBV6-1 and TRBJ1-4; D gene ambiguous. From germline, CDR1 is MNHNS and CDR2 SASEGT. The CDR3 is made up of 13 amino acids. The V gene lost 2 bases and the J gene lost 10 bases, with 11 bases spanning the gap. This CDR3 reads CASSEPGRGKLFF. The CDR3 bases are TGTGCCAGCAGTGAACCCGGACGGGGAAAACTGTTTTTT.